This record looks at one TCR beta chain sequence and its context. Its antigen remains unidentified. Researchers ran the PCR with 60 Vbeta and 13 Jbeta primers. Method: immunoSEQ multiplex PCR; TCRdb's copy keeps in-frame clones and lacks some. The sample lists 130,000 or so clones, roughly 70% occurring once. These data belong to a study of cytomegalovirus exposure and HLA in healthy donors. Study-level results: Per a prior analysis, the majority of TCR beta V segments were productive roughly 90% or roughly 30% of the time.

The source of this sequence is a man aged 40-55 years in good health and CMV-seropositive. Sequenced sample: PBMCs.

The CDR3 coding sequence is TGTGCTAGTGGTCCTAGCGGGGGGCCCTCCGAGCAGTACTTC. Translation gives CASGPSGGPSEQYF. The chain employs TRBV12-5 and TRBJ2-7, with 11 bases lining up with TRBD2. Germline trimming cut 5 bases from V and 6 bases from J; bases unmatched to any gene: 6. The germline gives CDR1 LGHNT, CDR2 FRNRAP. The CDR3 runs 14 residues.